The subject of this entry is one T cell receptor (beta chain). Its matching antigen is unknown. V lost 4 bases and J lost 5; bases outside the gene matches: 5. CDR1 is SGHNT and CDR2 is YYREEE in the germline V gene (reference sequence). The CDR3 spans 13 residues. The data were taken from a study of chemoradiotherapy in HPV16-positive cancers. Background on the study: Candidate HPV-specific clones and shared TCR motifs came from a couple of HPV16-positive patients.

General study points: Non-HPV-specific T cells did not expand in tumors during treatment, whereas candidate HPV-specific clones and E7-related motifs did.

Sequenced by immunoSEQ multiplex PCR; TCRdb stores in-frame clones only, minus some. The sample carries about 1,100 clones, over 75% recorded once. This chain joins TRBV5-4 and TRBJ2-5, with 7 bases aligning to TRBD2. The material sequenced was tumor tissue, taken from a patient who underwent chemoradiotherapy. The clonotype originates from a human donor with HPV-associated anogenital cancer. The CDR3 loop is CASSPGGWETQYF. CDR3 sequence (DNA): TGTGCCAGCAGCCCGGGGGGATGGGAGACCCAGTACTTC.